The rows below give T cell receptor beta chains drawn from one sample of a study of metastatic and nonmetastatic thyroid tumors. TCRdb re-clonotyped the PCR reads via MiXCR. The sample shows around 35,000 clones, approximately 15% of them seen only once. Sample: blood. The receptor set was obtained from a female donor with papillary thyroid cancer or a benign thyroid nodule (not recorded which). Some clones in this sample may be carry-over from other donors' samples. Both conserved end residues are part of each CDR3. The D gene is left open where the match is weak. Clone size is stated in some rows and not others, as once, few, many or a class when expanded.

clone size: medium-sized; D gene: TRBD1; V gene: TRBV6-1; J gene: TRBJ1-2; CDR3 protein: CASSRDRANYGYTF; CDR3 DNA: TGTGCCAGCAGCCGGGACAGGGCTAACTATGGCTACACCTTC
clone size: many; D gene: TRBD1; V gene: TRBV2; J gene: TRBJ1-2; CDR3 protein: CASSGQGGTNYGYTF; CDR3 DNA: TGTGCCAGCAGTGGACAGGGAGGGACTAACTATGGCTACACCTTC
clone size: many; D gene: NA; V gene: TRBV28; J gene: TRBJ2-1; CDR3 protein: CASKPGHNYNEQFF; CDR3 DNA: TGTGCCAGCAAACCGGGGCATAATTACAATGAGCAGTTCTTC
clone size: many; D gene: NA; V gene: TRBV20-1; J gene: TRBJ1-1; CDR3 protein: CSVKGESNTEAFF; CDR3 DNA: TGCAGTGTTAAGGGGGAATCGAACACTGAAGCTTTCTTT
clone size: NA; D gene: NA; V gene: TRBV4-1; J gene: TRBJ2-1; CDR3 protein: CASSHELQNERFF; CDR3 DNA: TGCGCCAGCAGCCATGAGTTGCAAAATGAGCGGTTCTTC
clone size: many; D gene: NA; V gene: TRBV4-1; J gene: TRBJ1-1; CDR3 protein: CASSYPQKNTEAFF; CDR3 DNA: TGCGCCAGCTCCTACCCCCAGAAGAACACTGAAGCTTTCTTT
clone size: many; D gene: TRBD1; V gene: TRBV5-1; J gene: TRBJ2-2; CDR3 protein: CASSLVRGRDTGELFF; CDR3 DNA: TGCGCCAGCAGCTTGGTCAGGGGGCGCGACACCGGGGAGCTGTTTTTT
clone size: NA; D gene: NA; V gene: TRBV20-1; J gene: TRBJ2-4; CDR3 protein: CSAREAGNIQYF; CDR3 DNA: TGCAGTGCTAGAGAGGCCGGAAACATTCAGTACTTC
clone size: many; D gene: NA; V gene: TRBV18; J gene: TRBJ2-1; CDR3 protein: CASSPPGQRYNEQFF; CDR3 DNA: TGTGCCAGCTCACCACCAGGGCAGAGATACAATGAGCAGTTCTTC
clone size: many; D gene: NA; V gene: TRBV4-2; J gene: TRBJ1-2; CDR3 protein: CASSQDRLGPYGYTF; CDR3 DNA: TGTGCCAGCAGCCAAGATAGGTTAGGGCCCTATGGCTACACCTTC
clone size: many; D gene: NA; V gene: TRBV5-1; J gene: TRBJ2-1; CDR3 protein: CASSLLVGGNEQFF; CDR3 DNA: TGCGCCAGCAGCCTCCTCGTAGGGGGAAATGAGCAGTTCTTC
clone size: many; D gene: TRBD1; V gene: TRBV28; J gene: TRBJ1-2; CDR3 protein: CASREGTGFYGYTF; CDR3 DNA: TGTGCCAGCAGGGAGGGGACAGGCTTCTATGGCTACACCTTC
clone size: many; D gene: TRBD1; V gene: TRBV9; J gene: TRBJ2-2; CDR3 protein: CASSVRQGGNTGELFF; CDR3 DNA: TGTGCCAGCAGCGTCAGACAGGGTGGGAACACCGGGGAGCTGTTTTTT
clone size: NA; D gene: NA; V gene: TRBV2; J gene: TRBJ2-3; CDR3 protein: CASGQGTDTQYF; CDR3 DNA: TGTGCCAGCGGGCAGGGTACAGATACGCAGTATTTT
clone size: NA; D gene: NA; V gene: TRBV12-3/TRBV12-4; J gene: TRBJ1-2; CDR3 protein: CSSSPIPGCYTF; CDR3 DNA: TGTTCCAGCAGCCCGATACCGGGGTGCTACACCTTC
clone size: NA; D gene: TRBD2; V gene: TRBV5-1; J gene: TRBJ2-5; CDR3 protein: CASIFAGGGTQYF; CDR3 DNA: TGCGCCAGCATCTTTGCTGGGGGGGGGACCCAGTACTTC
clone size: many; D gene: NA; V gene: TRBV5-8; J gene: TRBJ2-5; CDR3 protein: CASSQRTAIQETQYF; CDR3 DNA: TGTGCCAGCAGCCAAAGGACAGCGATCCAAGAGACCCAGTACTTC
clone size: NA; D gene: NA; V gene: TRBV24-1; J gene: TRBJ2-3; CDR3 protein: CATSDLGQSADRQYF; CDR3 DNA: TGTGCCACCAGTGATTTGGGACAAAGCGCAGACAGGCAGTATTTT
clone size: many; D gene: TRBD2; V gene: TRBV28; J gene: TRBJ2-1; CDR3 protein: CASSSSGSINEQFF; CDR3 DNA: TGTGCCAGCAGTTCAAGCGGGAGCATCAATGAGCAGTTCTTC
clone size: many; D gene: NA; V gene: TRBV11-2; J gene: TRBJ1-5; CDR3 protein: CASSLYTSPGNQPQHF; CDR3 DNA: TGTGCCAGCAGCTTATATACAAGTCCGGGCAATCAGCCCCAGCATTTT
clone size: NA; D gene: TRBD1; V gene: TRBV6-1; J gene: TRBJ2-7; CDR3 protein: CASSAGQGRYEQYF; CDR3 DNA: TGTGCCAGCAGTGCCGGACAGGGGCGGTACGAGCAGTACTTC
clone size: few; D gene: NA; V gene: TRBV20-1; J gene: TRBJ2-7; CDR3 protein: CSASQGLTYEQYF; CDR3 DNA: TGCAGTGCTAGTCAGGGGTTAACCTACGAGCAGTACTTC
clone size: many; D gene: TRBD2; V gene: TRBV9; J gene: TRBJ2-2; CDR3 protein: CASSADYLAETNTGELFF; CDR3 DNA: TGTGCCAGCAGCGCCGATTACCTAGCGGAGACGAACACCGGGGAGCTGTTTTTT
clone size: many; D gene: TRBD1; V gene: TRBV18; J gene: TRBJ1-5; CDR3 protein: CASSRTGARDQPQHF; CDR3 DNA: TGTGCCAGCTCACGGACAGGGGCGAGGGATCAGCCCCAGCATTTT
clone size: many; D gene: NA; V gene: TRBV5-5; J gene: TRBJ2-6; CDR3 protein: CASSSGTASGANVLTF; CDR3 DNA: TGTGCCAGCAGCTCGGGAACGGCCTCTGGGGCCAACGTCCTGACTTTC
clone size: many; D gene: TRBD1; V gene: TRBV24-1; J gene: TRBJ2-5; CDR3 protein: CATSDADRGQETQYF; CDR3 DNA: TGTGCCACCAGTGATGCCGACAGGGGGCAAGAGACCCAGTACTTC
clone size: many; D gene: NA; V gene: TRBV20-1; J gene: TRBJ2-1; CDR3 protein: CSASRGANEQFF; CDR3 DNA: TGCAGTGCTAGTCGAGGAGCCAATGAGCAGTTCTTC
clone size: many; D gene: TRBD1; V gene: TRBV6-5; J gene: TRBJ1-1; CDR3 protein: CASSYPPGGQGRLGTEAFF; CDR3 DNA: TGTGCCAGCAGTTATCCCCCCGGAGGACAGGGGCGTTTGGGCACTGAAGCTTTCTTT
clone size: many; D gene: NA; V gene: TRBV28; J gene: TRBJ2-6; CDR3 protein: CASRPGGSGANVLTF; CDR3 DNA: TGTGCCAGCCGCCCTGGGGGCTCTGGGGCCAACGTCCTGACTTTC
clone size: NA; D gene: NA; V gene: TRBV6-2/TRBV6-3; J gene: TRBJ1-6; CDR3 protein: CASGPGSNSPLHF; CDR3 DNA: TGTGCCAGCGGCCCGGGGAGCAATTCACCCCTCCACTTT
clone size: many; D gene: TRBD1; V gene: TRBV11-2; J gene: TRBJ1-2; CDR3 protein: CASSPEDRRANYGYTF; CDR3 DNA: TGTGCCAGCAGCCCCGAGGACAGGAGGGCTAACTATGGCTACACCTTC
clone size: many; D gene: TRBD2; V gene: TRBV5-1; J gene: TRBJ2-3; CDR3 protein: CASALAGGSTDTQYF; CDR3 DNA: TGCGCCAGCGCGCTAGCGGGGGGGAGCACAGATACGCAGTATTTT
clone size: many; D gene: NA; V gene: TRBV20-1; J gene: TRBJ2-3; CDR3 protein: CSALWVDSGDTQYF; CDR3 DNA: TGCAGTGCTTTATGGGTGGACAGCGGAGATACGCAGTATTTT
clone size: NA; D gene: TRBD2; V gene: TRBV4-2; J gene: TRBJ2-7; CDR3 protein: CASSQELAGGRDQYF; CDR3 DNA: TGTGCCAGCAGCCAAGAACTAGCGGGGGGGCGCGATCAGTACTTC
clone size: NA; D gene: NA; V gene: TRBV7-2; J gene: TRBJ2-1; CDR3 protein: CASSLDGAIHNEQFF; CDR3 DNA: TGTGCCAGCAGCTTAGACGGGGCTATCCACAATGAGCAGTTCTTC
clone size: many; D gene: NA; V gene: TRBV5-1; J gene: TRBJ1-4; CDR3 protein: CASSSTGLSNEKLFF; CDR3 DNA: TGCGCCAGCAGCTCTACAGGGCTCTCTAATGAAAAACTGTTTTTT
clone size: NA; D gene: TRBD1; V gene: TRBV12-3/TRBV12-4; J gene: TRBJ1-2; CDR3 protein: CASSSDRKSYGYTF; CDR3 DNA: TGTGCCAGCAGTTCGGACAGGAAGAGCTATGGCTACACCTTC
clone size: once; D gene: NA; V gene: TRBV30; J gene: TRBJ2-2; CDR3 protein: CAWNFRDYTTGELFF; CDR3 DNA: TGTGCCTGGAACTTCCGGGATTATACCACCGGGGAGCTGTTTTTT
clone size: NA; D gene: NA; V gene: TRBV11-1; J gene: TRBJ1-2; CDR3 protein: CASSLNTGTAIGGYTF; CDR3 DNA: TGTGCCAGCAGCTTAAATACCGGGACTGCGATAGGGGGCTACACCTTC
clone size: NA; D gene: TRBD2; V gene: TRBV20-1; J gene: TRBJ2-1; CDR3 protein: CSAGYTSGRSGSEQFF; CDR3 DNA: TGCAGTGCTGGCTACACTAGCGGGAGGTCCGGGAGTGAGCAGTTCTTC
clone size: many; D gene: NA; V gene: TRBV11-2; J gene: TRBJ2-2; CDR3 protein: CASSLGINGGELFF; CDR3 DNA: TGTGCCAGCAGCTTAGGCATCAATGGAGGGGAGCTGTTTTTT
clone size: many; D gene: NA; V gene: TRBV13; J gene: TRBJ1-3; CDR3 protein: CASSLEGVGNTIYF; CDR3 DNA: TGTGCCAGCAGCTTAGAAGGGGTAGGAAACACCATATATTTT
clone size: many; D gene: NA; V gene: TRBV24-1; J gene: TRBJ2-1; CDR3 protein: CATSDFRSKGGNDEQFF; CDR3 DNA: TGTGCCACCAGTGATTTCCGGAGCAAAGGGGGAAATGATGAGCAGTTCTTC
clone size: many; D gene: NA; V gene: TRBV4-1; J gene: TRBJ2-5; CDR3 protein: CASSPNPRETQYF; CDR3 DNA: TGCGCCAGCAGCCCCAATCCCCGGGAGACCCAGTACTTC
clone size: many; D gene: TRBD2; V gene: TRBV5-6; J gene: TRBJ2-5; CDR3 protein: CASSLGGGGETQYF; CDR3 DNA: TGTGCCAGCAGCTTGGGGGGCGGGGGAGAGACCCAGTACTTC
clone size: many; D gene: TRBD1; V gene: TRBV7-9; J gene: TRBJ2-3; CDR3 protein: CASAQGVDTQYF; CDR3 DNA: TGTGCCAGCGCACAGGGGGTAGATACGCAGTATTTT
clone size: many; D gene: TRBD1; V gene: TRBV6-1; J gene: TRBJ2-5; CDR3 protein: CASSAIGGRDRVFQETQYF; CDR3 DNA: TGTGCCAGCAGTGCCATCGGGGGAAGGGACAGGGTCTTCCAAGAGACCCAGTACTTC
clone size: many; D gene: NA; V gene: TRBV4-2; J gene: TRBJ1-5; CDR3 protein: CASSQEGAGNQPQHF; CDR3 DNA: TGTGCCAGCAGCCAAGAGGGGGCAGGGAATCAGCCCCAGCATTTT
clone size: many; D gene: TRBD2; V gene: TRBV5-6; J gene: TRBJ2-1; CDR3 protein: CASSSLTSGNNEQFF; CDR3 DNA: TGTGCCAGCAGCTCCCTGACTAGCGGGAACAATGAGCAGTTCTTC
clone size: many; D gene: NA; V gene: TRBV18; J gene: TRBJ2-2; CDR3 protein: CASSPPIGGDTGELFF; CDR3 DNA: TGTGCCAGCTCACCACCAATCGGTGGAGACACCGGGGAGCTGTTTTTT
clone size: many; D gene: TRBD1; V gene: TRBV20-1; J gene: TRBJ1-3; CDR3 protein: CSALYLDRAENTIYF; CDR3 DNA: TGCAGTGCCTTATATCTCGACAGGGCTGAAAACACCATATATTTT
clone size: many; D gene: NA; V gene: TRBV19; J gene: TRBJ1-6; CDR3 protein: CASRVVAQSPLHF; CDR3 DNA: TGTGCCTCTCGGGTTGTGGCCCAATCACCCCTCCACTTT
clone size: many; D gene: TRBD2; V gene: TRBV2; J gene: TRBJ2-1; CDR3 protein: CASRPDSGTSGYNEQFF; CDR3 DNA: TGTGCCAGCAGACCAGATTCCGGGACTAGCGGATACAATGAGCAGTTCTTC
clone size: many; D gene: TRBD2; V gene: TRBV5-1; J gene: TRBJ2-7; CDR3 protein: CASSPRGLAGDSYEQYF; CDR3 DNA: TGCGCCAGCAGCCCGAGGGGCCTAGCGGGAGATAGCTACGAGCAGTACTTC
clone size: many; D gene: TRBD2; V gene: TRBV20-1; J gene: TRBJ2-7; CDR3 protein: CSASPTRGGPAYEQYF; CDR3 DNA: TGCAGTGCTAGTCCAACCCGGGGGGGCCCAGCCTACGAGCAGTACTTC
clone size: many; D gene: NA; V gene: TRBV11-1; J gene: TRBJ2-2; CDR3 protein: CASSILTPTNTGELFF; CDR3 DNA: TGTGCCAGCAGCATCCTGACACCAACGAACACCGGGGAGCTGTTTTTT
clone size: many; D gene: NA; V gene: TRBV19; J gene: TRBJ2-3; CDR3 protein: CASSSSRRGLRSTDTQYF; CDR3 DNA: TGTGCCAGTAGTAGTAGCCGGCGGGGATTACGTAGCACAGATACGCAGTATTTT